The rows below give T cell receptor beta chains drawn from one sample of a study of blood T cell repertoires in COVID-19. Profiling relied on immunoSEQ multiplex PCR, and the TCRdb table lists in-frame clones only, not all of them. Here the sample spans about 160,000 clones, approximately 80% being singletons. Sequencing input: peripheral blood. These receptors were obtained from a man aged 60-69 years with acute or convalescent COVID-19. The CDR3 runs from the conserved cysteine through the conserved F or W. D genes are given only for firm matches. Size tells how often a clone was seen (once, few, many) or the class of an expanded clone, and some rows leave it out.

>TRBJ1-6|-|13|few|TRBV2
CASSELANSPLHF
TGTGCCAGCAGTGAATTGGCAAATTCACCCCTCCACTTT
>TRBJ1-2|-|14|-|TRBV6-5
CASSYSRGREGYTF
TGTGCCAGCAGTTACTCGAGAGGGCGGGAAGGCTACACCTTC
>TRBJ1-5|-|15|-|TRBV18
CASSPSRTVNQPQHF
TGTGCCAGCTCACCATCGAGGACAGTCAATCAGCCCCAGCATTTT
>TRBJ2-1|-|15|-|TRBV11-2
CASSLEMTFYNEQFF
TGTGCCAGCAGCTTAGAAATGACTTTCTACAATGAGCAGTTCTTC
>TRBJ2-7|TRBD2|21|-|TRBV6-2/TRBV6-3
CASSYILAGGPTSESWGEQYF
TGTGCCAGCAGTTACATACTAGCGGGCGGACCCACTTCCGAATCTTGGGGTGAGCAGTACTTC
>TRBJ2-5|TRBD2|17|-|TRBV27
CASSLLGTSGGQETQYF
TGTGCCAGCAGTTTGCTTGGGACTAGCGGGGGGCAAGAGACCCAGTACTTC
>TRBJ2-2|-|14|-|TRBV5-1
CASSLGQITGELFF
TGCGCCAGCAGCTTGGGACAGATCACCGGGGAGCTGTTTTTT
>TRBJ2-5|TRBD2|16|-|TRBV4-1
CASSQEVAGGQETQYF
TGCGCCAGCAGCCAAGAGGTAGCGGGGGGGCAAGAGACCCAGTACTTC
>TRBJ2-1|TRBD1|15|-|TRBV4-3
CASSQNSGQGHEQFF
TGCGCCAGCAGCCAGAATTCGGGACAGGGCCATGAGCAGTTCTTC
>TRBJ2-1|TRBD1|17|-|TRBV5-6
CASSLTSGTGSYNEQFF
TGTGCCAGCAGCTTAACGTCCGGGACAGGGTCCTACAATGAGCAGTTCTTC
>TRBJ1-5|-|15|-|TRBV28
CASSLNGHSNQPQHF
TGTGCCAGCAGTTTAAACGGTCATAGCAATCAGCCCCAGCATTTT
>TRBJ1-6|-|17|-|TRBV18
CASSRDSLISYNSPLHF
TGTGCCAGCTCACGAGACAGTTTAATCTCCTATAATTCACCCCTCCACTTT
>TRBJ1-2|-|14|-|TRBV7-9
CASSLPGASGGYTF
TGTGCCAGCAGCTTACCAGGGGCCTCCGGGGGCTACACCTTC
>TRBJ1-6|TRBD1|15|-|TRBV27
CASSVDRTFNSPLHF
TGTGCCAGCAGTGTGGACAGGACTTTTAATTCACCCCTCCACTTT
>TRBJ2-3|-|17|-|TRBV11-2
CASRSIRTLVSKDTQYF
TGTGCCAGCAGGTCGATTCGAACACTAGTCTCAAAGGATACGCAGTATTTT
>TRBJ2-3|TRBD2|15|few|TRBV11-1
CASSPFGGGADTQYF
TGTGCCAGCAGCCCCTTCGGCGGGGGGGCAGATACGCAGTATTTT
>TRBJ2-2|TRBD1|13|-|TRBV19
CASSAGTVGELFF
TGTGCCAGTAGTGCAGGGACAGTCGGGGAGCTGTTTTTT
>TRBJ1-2|TRBD1|14|few|TRBV19
CASSMAGGNYGYTF
TGTGCCAGTAGTATGGCAGGGGGGAACTATGGCTACACCTTC
>TRBJ2-7|TRBD1|17|-|TRBV11-2
CASSFDYGTGATYEQYF
TGTGCCAGCAGCTTTGATTACGGGACAGGGGCCACCTACGAGCAGTACTTC
>TRBJ1-2|-|14|-|TRBV5-1
CASSLEQGSYGYTF
TGCGCCAGCAGCTTGGAGCAGGGGTCCTATGGCTACACCTTC
>TRBJ2-7|-|16|-|TRBV21-1
CASSPPGLPSSYEQYF
TGTGCCAGCAGCCCTCCAGGGCTCCCGAGCTCCTACGAGCAGTACTTC
>TRBJ2-2|-|14|few|TRBV4-2
CASSQEGGTGELFF
TGTGCCAGCAGCCAAGAGGGGGGCACCGGGGAGCTGTTTTTT
>TRBJ1-4|-|15|once|TRBV2
CASSEVGQKGGKLFF
TGTGCCAGCAGTGAAGTCGGGCAGAAAGGGGGAAAACTGTTTTTT
>TRBJ1-4|-|15|once|TRBV7-2
CASSLGGSTNEKLFF
TGTGCCAGCAGCTTAGGTGGGAGCACTAATGAAAAACTGTTTTTT
>TRBJ2-1|-|14|-|TRBV7-9
CASSFLGSYNEQFF
TGTGCCAGCAGCTTCCTGGGCAGCTACAATGAGCAGTTCTTC
>TRBJ1-6|-|15|-|TRBV19
CASSIEGQDNSPLHF
TGTGCCAGTAGTATAGAGGGGCAGGATAATTCACCCCTCCACTTT
>TRBJ1-2|-|16|-|TRBV4-1
CASSQDLTRANYGYTF
TGCGCCAGCAGCCAAGACCTCACCCGAGCTAACTATGGCTACACCTTC
>TRBJ2-7|-|14|-|TRBV28
CASRTKQASYEQYF
TGTGCCAGCAGAACCAAACAGGCCAGCTACGAGCAGTACTTC
>TRBJ1-4|TRBD1|14|-|TRBV3-1/TRBV3-2
CASSPQGATGKLFF
TGTGCCAGCAGCCCACAGGGGGCGACGGGAAAACTGTTTTTT
>TRBJ1-2|TRBD1|15|-|TRBV6-2/TRBV6-3
CASSSSGTGLYGYTF
TGTGCCAGCAGTTCCTCCGGGACAGGGTTGTATGGCTACACCTTC
>TRBJ1-1|TRBD1|14|-|TRBV6-5
CASSLQGAGTEAFF
TGTGCCAGCAGTCTTCAGGGGGCCGGCACTGAAGCTTTCTTT
>TRBJ2-3|TRBD1|15|-|TRBV6-5
CASSRDRATPDTQYF
TGTGCCAGCAGCCGGGACAGGGCCACTCCAGATACGCAGTATTTT
>TRBJ2-2|-|14|-|TRBV30
CAWSRTANTGELFF
TGTGCCTGGAGTAGGACAGCGAACACCGGGGAGCTGTTTTTT
>TRBJ1-2|-|17|-|TRBV4-2
CASSQDGGGAANYGYTF
TGTGCCAGCAGCCAAGATGGAGGGGGGGCTGCAAACTATGGCTACACCTTC
>TRBJ1-2|TRBD1|14|-|TRBV30
CAWVGRDRVYGYTF
TGTGCCTGGGTGGGCCGGGACAGGGTCTATGGCTACACCTTC
>TRBJ2-6|-|16|once|TRBV11-2
CASSLVAASGANVLTF
TGTGCCAGCAGCTTAGTTGCGGCTTCTGGGGCCAACGTCCTGACTTTC
>TRBJ1-1|-|12|-|TRBV19
CASRQRNTEAFF
TGTGCCAGTAGACAGAGGAACACTGAAGCTTTCTTT
>TRBJ1-5|-|13|-|TRBV12-3/TRBV12-4
CASTWGGGQPQHF
TGTGCTAGCACTTGGGGGGGAGGTCAGCCCCAGCATTTT
>TRBJ2-6|-|17|-|TRBV3-1/TRBV3-2
CASSLDYQSSGANVLTF
TGTGCCAGCAGCTTGGACTATCAAAGCTCTGGGGCCAACGTCCTGACTTTC
>TRBJ2-1|TRBD1|16|-|TRBV25-1
CASSALGQDLYNEQFF
TGTGCCAGCAGTGCCCTGGGACAGGATTTATACAATGAGCAGTTCTTC
>TRBJ2-7|-|14|few|TRBV3-1/TRBV3-2
CASSHGTGPYEQYF
TGTGCCAGCAGCCACGGTACAGGGCCTTACGAGCAGTACTTC
>TRBJ2-1|-|17|-|TRBV27
CASSFRWGTGVVNEQFF
TGTGCCAGCAGTTTCCGTTGGGGGACGGGGGTGGTCAATGAGCAGTTCTTC
>TRBJ2-7|-|13|-|TRBV5-5
CASSLGQGGEQYF
TGTGCCAGCAGCTTGGGGCAGGGAGGCGAGCAGTACTTC
>TRBJ1-2|TRBD1|14|once|TRBV18
CASSPGQGANGYTF
TGTGCCAGCTCTCCGGGACAGGGGGCGAATGGCTACACCTTC
>TRBJ2-1|TRBD2|16|-|TRBV4-3
CASSQGSRGGNNEQFF
TGCGCCAGCAGCCAAGGGTCGCGCGGGGGGAACAATGAGCAGTTCTTC
>TRBJ1-2|TRBD1|15|few|TRBV7-8
CASSLEQGERYGYTF
TGTGCCAGCAGCTTAGAACAGGGGGAACGCTATGGCTACACCTTC
>TRBJ1-4|TRBD1|16|-|TRBV2
CASSPGQGATNEKLFF
TGTGCCAGCAGCCCGGGACAGGGGGCAACTAATGAAAAACTGTTTTTT
>TRBJ2-1|TRBD2|16|-|TRBV4-3
CASSQDLRGDFNEQFF
TGCGCCAGCAGCCAAGATTTGCGGGGGGACTTCAATGAGCAGTTCTTC
>TRBJ1-1|-|14|-|TRBV3-1/TRBV3-2
CASSHRGAGTEAFF
TGTGCCAGCAGCCATCGCGGGGCTGGCACTGAAGCTTTCTTT
>TRBJ1-1|TRBD1|14|-|TRBV4-3
CASSRRTGDPEAFF
TGCGCCAGCAGCCGACGGACAGGGGACCCTGAAGCTTTCTTT
>TRBJ1-4|TRBD1|14|-|TRBV5-8
CASSTRDRGEKLFF
TGTGCCAGCAGCACCCGGGACAGGGGAGAAAAACTGTTTTTT
>TRBJ1-5|-|15|-|TRBV30
CAWSPKGHPNQPQHF
TGTGCCTGGAGTCCTAAGGGACATCCCAATCAGCCCCAGCATTTT
>TRBJ2-7|TRBD1|14|-|TRBV6-5
CASSYQGALYEQYF
TGTGCCAGCAGTTACCAGGGGGCCCTCTACGAGCAGTACTTC
>TRBJ2-1|TRBD2|14|few|TRBV7-9
CASRLAGGSNEQFF
TGTGCCAGCAGGCTAGCGGGGGGCTCCAATGAGCAGTTCTTC
>TRBJ2-3|TRBD2|16|-|TRBV5-8
CASRFLRTSGADTQYF
TGTGCCAGCAGATTCCTCCGGACTAGCGGGGCAGATACGCAGTATTTT
>TRBJ1-2|TRBD1|14|-|TRBV7-3
CASSSDRGQGGYTF
TGTGCCAGCAGCTCCGACAGGGGGCAGGGAGGCTACACCTTC
>TRBJ1-4|-|15|-|TRBV6-2/TRBV6-3
CASSYFGGESEKLFF
TGTGCCAGCAGTTACTTCGGGGGAGAGAGTGAAAAACTGTTTTTT
>TRBJ1-6|TRBD1|14|-|TRBV7-9
CASSLVTGSLALHF
TGTGCCAGCAGCTTAGTGACAGGGAGTTTAGCCCTCCACTTT
>TRBJ1-2|-|13|-|TRBV7-9
CASSPQSAERYTF
TGTGCCAGCAGCCCACAATCGGCGGAGCGCTACACCTTC
>TRBJ1-5|TRBD1|15|-|TRBV6-5
CASSSQGTYNQPQHF
TGTGCCAGCAGTTCACAGGGGACCTACAATCAGCCCCAGCATTTT